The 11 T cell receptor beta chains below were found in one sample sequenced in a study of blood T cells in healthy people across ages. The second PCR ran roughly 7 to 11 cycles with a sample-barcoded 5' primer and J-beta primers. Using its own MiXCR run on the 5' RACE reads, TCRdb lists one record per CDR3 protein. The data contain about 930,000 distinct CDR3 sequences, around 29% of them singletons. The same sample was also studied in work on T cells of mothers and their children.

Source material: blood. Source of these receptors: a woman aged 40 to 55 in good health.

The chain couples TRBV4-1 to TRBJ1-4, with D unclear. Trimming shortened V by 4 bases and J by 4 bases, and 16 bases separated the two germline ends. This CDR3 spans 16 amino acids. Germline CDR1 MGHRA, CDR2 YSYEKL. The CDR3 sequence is CASSPGGAEGNEKLFF. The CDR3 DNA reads TGCGCCAGCAGCCCTGGTGGAGCTGAGGGTAATGAAAAACTGTTTTTT.

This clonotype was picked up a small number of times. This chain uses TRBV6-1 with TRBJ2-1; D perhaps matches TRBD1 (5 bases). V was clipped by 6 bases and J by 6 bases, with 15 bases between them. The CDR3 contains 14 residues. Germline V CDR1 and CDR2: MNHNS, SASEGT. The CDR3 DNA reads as TGTGCCAGCAGCCCGGGTCCCAGGGTCAATGAGCAGTTCTTC. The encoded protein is CASSPGPRVNEQFF.

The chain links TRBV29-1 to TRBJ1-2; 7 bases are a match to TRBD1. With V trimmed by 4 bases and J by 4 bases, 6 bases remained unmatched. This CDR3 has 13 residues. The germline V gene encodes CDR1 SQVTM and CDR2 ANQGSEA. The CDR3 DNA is TGCAGCGTTGCCGCCGGACAGGCCTATGGCTACACCTTC. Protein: CSVAAGQAYGYTF. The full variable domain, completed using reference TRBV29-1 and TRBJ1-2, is SAVISQKPSRDICQRGTSLTIQCQVDSQVTMMFWYRQQPGQSLTLIATANQGSEATYESGFVIDKFPISRPNLTFSTLTVSNMSPEDSSIYLCSVAAGQAYGYTFGSGTRLTVV.

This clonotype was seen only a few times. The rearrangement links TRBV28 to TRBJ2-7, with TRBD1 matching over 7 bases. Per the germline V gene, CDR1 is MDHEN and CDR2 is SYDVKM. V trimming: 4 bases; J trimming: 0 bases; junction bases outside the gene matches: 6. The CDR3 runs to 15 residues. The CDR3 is CASSYRGQSSYEQYF. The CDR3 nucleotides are TGTGCCAGCAGTTACAGGGGTCAAAGCTCCTACGAGCAGTACTTC. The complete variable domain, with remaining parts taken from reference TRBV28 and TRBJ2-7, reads DVKVTQSSRYLVKRTGEKVFLECVQDMDHENMFWYRQDPGLGLRLIYFSYDVKMKEKGDIPEGYSVSREKKERFSLILESASTNQTSMYLCASSYRGQSSYEQYFGPGTRLTVT.

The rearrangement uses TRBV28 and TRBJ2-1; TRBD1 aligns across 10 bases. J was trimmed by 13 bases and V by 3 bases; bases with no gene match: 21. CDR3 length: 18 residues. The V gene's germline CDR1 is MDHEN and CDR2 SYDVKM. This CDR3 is CASSFPEGTGDTKNIQFF. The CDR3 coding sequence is TGTGCCAGCAGTTTCCCTGAGGGGACAGGGGATACCAAAAACATTCAGTTCTTC.

The CDR3: CASSLPRREGSSGNTIYF. The CDR3, as DNA: TGCGCCAGCAGCTTGCCTCGACGTGAAGGGTCCTCTGGAAACACCATATATTTT. The V call is TRBV5-1, the J call TRBJ1-3; unclear D gene. Germline assignment: CDR1 SGHRS and CDR2 YFSETQ. This CDR3 spans 18 amino acids. V gave up 1 base and J gave up 0 bases, with 17 bases separating them.

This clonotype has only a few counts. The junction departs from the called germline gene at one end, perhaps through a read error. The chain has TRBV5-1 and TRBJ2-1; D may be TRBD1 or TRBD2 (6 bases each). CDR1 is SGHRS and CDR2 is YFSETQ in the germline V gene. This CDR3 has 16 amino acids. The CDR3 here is CASSSRGGSSYNGQFF. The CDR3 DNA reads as TGCGCCAGCAGCTCGCGAGGGGGGAGCTCCTACAATGGGCAGTTCTTC.

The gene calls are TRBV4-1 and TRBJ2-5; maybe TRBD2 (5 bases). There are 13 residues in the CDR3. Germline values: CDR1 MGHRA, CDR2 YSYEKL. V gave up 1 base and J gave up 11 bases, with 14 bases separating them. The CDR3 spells CASSQGLTWEQYF. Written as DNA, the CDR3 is TGCGCCAGCAGCCAAGGGCTGACCTGGGAGCAGTACTTC.

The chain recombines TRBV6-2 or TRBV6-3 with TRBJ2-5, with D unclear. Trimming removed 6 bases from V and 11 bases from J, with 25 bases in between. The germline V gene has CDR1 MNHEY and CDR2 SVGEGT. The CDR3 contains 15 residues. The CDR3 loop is CASSPNRGPYYVQYF. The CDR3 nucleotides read TGTGCCAGCAGCCCCAACAGAGGCCCATACTATGTGCAGTACTTC.

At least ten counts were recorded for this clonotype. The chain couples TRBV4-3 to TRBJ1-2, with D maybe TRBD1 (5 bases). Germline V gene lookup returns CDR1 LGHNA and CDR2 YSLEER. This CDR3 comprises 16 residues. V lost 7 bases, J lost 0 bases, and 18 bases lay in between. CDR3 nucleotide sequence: TGCGCCAGCAATCGGGGACCTGGTTGGGCTAACTATGGCTACACCTTC. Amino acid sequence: CASNRGPGWANYGYTF.

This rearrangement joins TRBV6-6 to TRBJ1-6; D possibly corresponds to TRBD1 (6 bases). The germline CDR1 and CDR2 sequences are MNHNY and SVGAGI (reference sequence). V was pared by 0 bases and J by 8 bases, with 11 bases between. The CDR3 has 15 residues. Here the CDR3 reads CASSYSGQEHSPLHF. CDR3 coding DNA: TGTGCCAGCAGTTACTCGGGACAAGAGCATTCACCCCTCCACTTT.